The T cell receptor beta chain described here comes from a study of CXCR3-negative and CXCR3-positive naive CD8 T cells. The CDR3 has 16 residues. Germline V gene sequence: CDR1 MNHEY, CDR2 SVGAGI. Preparation of TRB cDNA libraries relied on 5' RACE carrying UMI labels. TCRdb reanalyzed the 5' RACE reads and collapses them to one entry per CDR3 protein, without DNA. The table counts fewer than 55,000 distinct CDR3 sequences; roughly 1.6% lies in the top ten. Worth noting for this clonotype: Its target is not known.

General study points: Relative to CXCR3-negative naive cells, CXCR3-positive naive cells had more hydrophobic TRB CDR3s. Naive subsets had comparable surface CD5, so TRB CDR3 properties gauged TCR strength. Naive CXCR3-negative cells resembled naive CXCR3-positive cells in TRBV-TRBJ usage; memory cells differed. The level of CXCR3 expression partially decreased after cryopreservation; the majority of assays used fresh PBMCs.

What was sequenced was naive CXCR3- CD8+ T cells from blood. Subset noted: CD45RO-CCR7+CD27+CD95- naive CD8+ T cells lacking CXCR3 (TNR3-). The V call is TRBV6-5, the J call TRBJ2-2; lacking DNA, the TRBD2 call made by TCRdb goes unchecked. The clonotype originates from a human donor in good health. Some clones in this sample may be carry-over from other donors' samples. CDR3 residues: CASSSWEEGNTGELFF.